This TCR beta chain comes out of a study of persistence of HIV-infected CD4 T cells. Nonspecific anti-CD3/anti-CD28 bead stimulation represents the broad CD4+ T cell repertoire. Responding CD4+ T cells were sorted by upregulation of both CD40 ligand and CD69. This CDR3 has 13 residues. Germline CDR1 is MNHEY and CDR2 is SVGAGI. V lost 6 bases and J 4 bases, leaving 9 bases between the germline ends. Sequencing used immunoSEQ version 4 in survey mode. The table came from immunoSEQ multiplex PCR; TCRdb's copy has only in-frame clones and leaves some out. The profile shows 45,000 or so clones, approximately 90% of them singletons. In regard to this clone: Its antigen is not identified.

This receptor was identified in an adult woman with HIV who was CMV-seropositive. The sample consisted of CD4+ T cells sorted from PBMCs after approximately 18-hour stimulation, taken from a patient who received antiretroviral therapy. The J gene is TRBJ1-4, the V gene TRBV6-5, with TRBD1 as a possible D gene (5 bases). The CDR3 DNA reads as TGTGCCAGCAGCCAGGGCTTTAATGAAAAACTGTTTTTT. It is translated as CASSQGFNEKLFF.